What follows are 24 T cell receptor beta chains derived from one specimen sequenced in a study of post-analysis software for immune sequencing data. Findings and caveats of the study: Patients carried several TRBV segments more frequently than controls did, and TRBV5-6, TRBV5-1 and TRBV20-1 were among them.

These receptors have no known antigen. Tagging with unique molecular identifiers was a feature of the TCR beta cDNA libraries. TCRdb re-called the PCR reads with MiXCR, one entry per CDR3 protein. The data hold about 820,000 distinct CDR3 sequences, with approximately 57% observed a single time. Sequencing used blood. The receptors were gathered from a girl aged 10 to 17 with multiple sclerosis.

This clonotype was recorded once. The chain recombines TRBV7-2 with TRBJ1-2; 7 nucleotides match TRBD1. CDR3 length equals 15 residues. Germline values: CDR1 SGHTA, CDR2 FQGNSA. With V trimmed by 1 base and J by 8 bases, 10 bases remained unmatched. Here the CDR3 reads CASSLGGQLAGGYTF. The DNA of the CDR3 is TGTGCCAGCAGCTTAGGGGGACAGTTGGCGGGCGGCTACACCTTC.

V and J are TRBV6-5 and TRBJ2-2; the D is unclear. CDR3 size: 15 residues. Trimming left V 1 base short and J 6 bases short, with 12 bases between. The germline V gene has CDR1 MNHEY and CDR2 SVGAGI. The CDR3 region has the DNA TGTGCCAGCAGTTACTACGTGGTAATGGCCGGGGAGCTGTTTTTT. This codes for CASSYYVVMAGELFF.

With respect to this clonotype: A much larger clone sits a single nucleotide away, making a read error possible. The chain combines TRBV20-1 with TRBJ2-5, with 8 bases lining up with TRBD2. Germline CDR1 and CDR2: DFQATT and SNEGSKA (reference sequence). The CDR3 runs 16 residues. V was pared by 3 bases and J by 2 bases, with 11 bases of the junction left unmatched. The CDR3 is CSARSVGAGDQETQYF. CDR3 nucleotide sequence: TGCAGTGCTAGGAGTGTGGGAGCGGGGGATCAAGAGACCCAGTACTTC.

CDR3 sequence: CASSPRTGTGYGYTF. CDR3 nucleotide sequence: TGTGCCAGCAGCCCAAGGACAGGGACGGGCTATGGCTACACCTTC. The rearrangement joins TRBV7-6 to TRBJ1-2; the match to TRBD1 covers 8 bases. The V and J ends lost 5 bases and 4 bases, in that order; junction bases with no gene match: 9. Germline lookup yields CDR1 SGHVS and CDR2 FNYEAQ. This CDR3 is 15 amino acids long.

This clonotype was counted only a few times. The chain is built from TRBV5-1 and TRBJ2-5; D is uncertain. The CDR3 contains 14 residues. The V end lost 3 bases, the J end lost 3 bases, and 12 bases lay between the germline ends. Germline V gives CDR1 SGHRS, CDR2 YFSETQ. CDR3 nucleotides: TGCGCCAGCAGCTCATCGGCTTTCGAAGAGACCCAGTACTTC. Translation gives CASSSSAFEETQYF.

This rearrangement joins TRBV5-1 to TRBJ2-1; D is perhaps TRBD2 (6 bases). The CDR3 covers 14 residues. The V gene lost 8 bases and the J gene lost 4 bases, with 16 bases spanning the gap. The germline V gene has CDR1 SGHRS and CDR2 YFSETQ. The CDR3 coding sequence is TGCGCCAGTACCCCGGCTAGCGTGTACAATGAGCAGTTCTTC. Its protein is CASTPASVYNEQFF.

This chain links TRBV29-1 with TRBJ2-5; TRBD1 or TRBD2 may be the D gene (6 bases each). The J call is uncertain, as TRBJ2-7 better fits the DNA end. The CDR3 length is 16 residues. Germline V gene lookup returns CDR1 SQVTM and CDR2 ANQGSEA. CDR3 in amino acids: CSVGRGGTLIGDEQYF. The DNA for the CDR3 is TGCAGCGTTGGGCGAGGGGGGACTCTGATAGGCGACGAGCAGTACTTC.

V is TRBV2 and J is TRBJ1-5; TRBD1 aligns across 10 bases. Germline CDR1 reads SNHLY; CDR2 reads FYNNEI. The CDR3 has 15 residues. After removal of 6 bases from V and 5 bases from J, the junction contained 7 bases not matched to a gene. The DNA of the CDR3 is TGTGCCAGCAGACCGACAGGGGGCGGCTATCAGCCCCAGCATTTT. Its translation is CASRPTGGGYQPQHF.

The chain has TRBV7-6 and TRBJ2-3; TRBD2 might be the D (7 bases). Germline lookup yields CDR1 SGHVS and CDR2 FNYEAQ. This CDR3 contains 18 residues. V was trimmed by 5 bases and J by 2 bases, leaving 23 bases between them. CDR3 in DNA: TGTGCCAGCAGCCGCAGGGGAAATCAAGCGGGACCCACAGATACGCAGTATTTT. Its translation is CASSRRGNQAGPTDTQYF. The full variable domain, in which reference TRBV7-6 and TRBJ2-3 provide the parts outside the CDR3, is GAGVSQSPRYKVTKRGQDVALRCDPISGHVSLYWYRQALGQGPEFLTYFNYEAQQDKSGLPNDRFSAERPEGSISTLTIQRTEQRDSAMYRCASSRRGNQAGPTDTQYFGPGTRLTVL.

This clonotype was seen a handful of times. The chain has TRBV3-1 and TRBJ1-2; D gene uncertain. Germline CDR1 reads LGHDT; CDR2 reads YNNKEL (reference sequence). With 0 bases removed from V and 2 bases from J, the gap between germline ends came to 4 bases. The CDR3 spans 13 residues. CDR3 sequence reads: CASSQDVNYGYTF. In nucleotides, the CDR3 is TGTGCCAGCAGCCAAGATGTAAACTATGGCTACACCTTC.

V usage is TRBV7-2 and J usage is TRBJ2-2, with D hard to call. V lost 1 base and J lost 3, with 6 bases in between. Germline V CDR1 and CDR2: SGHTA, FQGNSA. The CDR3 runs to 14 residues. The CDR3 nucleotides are TGTGCCAGCAGCTTAGTAGGTCACACCGGGGAGCTGTTTTTT. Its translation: CASSLVGHTGELFF. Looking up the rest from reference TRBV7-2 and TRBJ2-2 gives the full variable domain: GAGVSQSPSNKVTEKGKDVELRCDPISGHTALYWYRQSLGQGLEFLIYFQGNSAPDKSGLPSDRFSAERTGGSVSTLTIQRTQQEDSAVYLCASSLVGHTGELFFGEGSRLTVL.

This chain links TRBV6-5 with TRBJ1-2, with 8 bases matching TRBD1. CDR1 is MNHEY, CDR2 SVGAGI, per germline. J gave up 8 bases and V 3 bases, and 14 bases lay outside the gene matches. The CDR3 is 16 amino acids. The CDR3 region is CASSYRHSPRQGGYTF. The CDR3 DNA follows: TGTGCCAGCAGTTATCGTCACTCCCCGCGACAGGGGGGCTACACCTTC.

Here the CDR3 reads CSVPAAESTLWTGQETQYF. The CDR3 coding sequence is TGCAGCGTCCCCGCAGCGGAGTCCACCCTATGGACAGGACAAGAGACCCAGTACTTC. This rearrangement joins TRBV29-1 to TRBJ2-5; 7 positions agree with TRBD1. This CDR3 comprises 19 residues. After removal of 6 bases from V and 2 bases from J, the junction contained 24 bases not matched to a gene. Germline V CDR1 and CDR2: SQVTM, ANQGSEA. Full variable domain (outside the CDR3, taken from reference TRBV29-1 and TRBJ2-5): SAVISQKPSRDICQRGTSLTIQCQVDSQVTMMFWYRQQPGQSLTLIATANQGSEATYESGFVIDKFPISRPNLTFSTLTVSNMSPEDSSIYLCSVPAAESTLWTGQETQYFGPGTRLLVL.

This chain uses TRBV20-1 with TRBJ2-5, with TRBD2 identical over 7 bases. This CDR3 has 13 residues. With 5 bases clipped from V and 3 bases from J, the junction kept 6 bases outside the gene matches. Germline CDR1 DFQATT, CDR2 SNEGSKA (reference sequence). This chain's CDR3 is CSASIAGKETQYF. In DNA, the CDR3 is TGCAGTGCTTCAATAGCGGGCAAAGAGACCCAGTACTTC.

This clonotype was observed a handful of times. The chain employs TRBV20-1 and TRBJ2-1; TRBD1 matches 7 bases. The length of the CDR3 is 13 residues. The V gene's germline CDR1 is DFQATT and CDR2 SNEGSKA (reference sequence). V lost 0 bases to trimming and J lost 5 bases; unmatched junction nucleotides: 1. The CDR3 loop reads CSARETGDNEQFF. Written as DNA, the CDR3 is TGCAGTGCTAGAGAAACAGGGGACAATGAGCAGTTCTTC.

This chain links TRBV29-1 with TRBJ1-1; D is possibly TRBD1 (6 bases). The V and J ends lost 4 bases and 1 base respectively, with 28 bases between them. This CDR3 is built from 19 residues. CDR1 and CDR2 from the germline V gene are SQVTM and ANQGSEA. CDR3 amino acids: CSVGGETGRSVVRNTEAFF. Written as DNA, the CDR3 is TGCAGCGTTGGGGGGGAGACAGGTCGATCGGTAGTAAGGAACACTGAAGCTTTCTTT.

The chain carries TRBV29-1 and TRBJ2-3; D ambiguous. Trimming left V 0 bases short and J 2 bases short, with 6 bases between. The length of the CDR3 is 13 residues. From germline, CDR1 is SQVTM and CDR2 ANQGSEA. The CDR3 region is CSVEESYTDTQYF. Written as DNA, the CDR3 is TGCAGCGTTGAAGAATCTTACACAGATACGCAGTATTTT.

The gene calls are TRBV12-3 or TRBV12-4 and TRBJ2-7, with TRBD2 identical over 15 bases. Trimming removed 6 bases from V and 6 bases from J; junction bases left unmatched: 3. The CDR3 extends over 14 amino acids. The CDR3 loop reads CASSRTSGGAEQYF. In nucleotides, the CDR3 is TGTGCCAGCAGCCGGACTAGCGGGGGGGCCGAGCAGTACTTC.

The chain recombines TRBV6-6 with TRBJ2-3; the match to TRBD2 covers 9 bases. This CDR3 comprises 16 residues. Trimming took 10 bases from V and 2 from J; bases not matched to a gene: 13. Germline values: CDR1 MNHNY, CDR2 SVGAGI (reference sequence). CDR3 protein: CAILAGGVPFTDTQYF. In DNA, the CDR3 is TGTGCCATCCTGGCGGGGGGGGTACCGTTCACAGATACGCAGTATTTT.

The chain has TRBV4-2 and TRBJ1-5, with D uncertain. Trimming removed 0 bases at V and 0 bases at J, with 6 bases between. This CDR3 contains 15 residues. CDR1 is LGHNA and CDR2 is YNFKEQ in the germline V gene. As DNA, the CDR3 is TGTGCCAGCAGCCAAGAGGTCGATAGCAATCAGCCCCAGCATTTT. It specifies CASSQEVDSNQPQHF.

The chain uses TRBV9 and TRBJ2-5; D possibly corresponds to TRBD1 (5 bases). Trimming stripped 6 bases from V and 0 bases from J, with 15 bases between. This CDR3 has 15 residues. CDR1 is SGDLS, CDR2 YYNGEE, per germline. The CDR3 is CASTYSSGYQETQYF. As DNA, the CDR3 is TGTGCCAGCACCTACTCCTCAGGGTACCAAGAGACCCAGTACTTC.

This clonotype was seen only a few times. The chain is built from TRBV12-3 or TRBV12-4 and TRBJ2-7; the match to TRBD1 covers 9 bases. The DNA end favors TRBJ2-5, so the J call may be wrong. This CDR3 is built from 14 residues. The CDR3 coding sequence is TGTGCCAGCAGTACCGGACAGGGGCCAGAGACCCAGTACTTC. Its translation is CASSTGQGPETQYF.

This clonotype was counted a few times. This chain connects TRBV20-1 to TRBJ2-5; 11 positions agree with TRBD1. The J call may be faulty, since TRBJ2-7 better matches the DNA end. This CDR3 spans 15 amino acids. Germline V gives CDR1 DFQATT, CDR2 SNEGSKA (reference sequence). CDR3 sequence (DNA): TGCAGTGCTTCCGGGACAGGGGGAATATTCTACGAGCAGTACTTC. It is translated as CSASGTGGIFYEQYF.

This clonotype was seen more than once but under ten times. This CDR3 reads CASSLVARGPYNEQFF. In DNA, the CDR3 is TGCGCCAGCAGCTTGGTGGCGAGAGGGCCTTACAATGAGCAGTTCTTC. V and J are TRBV5-1 and TRBJ2-1, with D perhaps TRBD2 (5 bases). The CDR3 is 16 amino acids. Germline CDR1 reads SGHRS; CDR2 reads YFSETQ. Trimming pared 0 bases from V and 4 bases from J, leaving 14 bases between.